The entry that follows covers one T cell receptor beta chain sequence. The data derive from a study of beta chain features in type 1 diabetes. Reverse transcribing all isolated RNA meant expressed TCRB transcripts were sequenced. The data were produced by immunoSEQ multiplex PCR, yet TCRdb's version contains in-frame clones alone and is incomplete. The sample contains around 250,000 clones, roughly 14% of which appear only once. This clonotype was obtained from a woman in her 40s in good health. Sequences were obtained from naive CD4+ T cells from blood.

The DNA for the CDR3 is TGTGCCAGTAGTATTCCCCGCGGCTCCTATAATTCACCCCTCCACTTT. Translating gives CASSIPRGSYNSPLHF. V is TRBV19 and J is TRBJ1-6; D remains ambiguous. CDR3 length: 16 amino acids. Per the germline V gene, CDR1 is LNHDA and CDR2 is SQIVND (reference sequence). V shed 3 bases and J shed 0 bases, with 9 bases lying between them.